This record looks at one T cell receptor (beta chain) sequence and its context. This clonotype was seen only a few times. Its antigen is still unknown. Base quality data are lacking; no much larger clone is found one base away. Preparation of the library involved PCR. Sequencing was performed on an Illumina HiSeq 2500. To normalize quantification of the TCRbeta repertoire, the TCR libraries were built with molecular barcoding that relied on unique molecular identifiers. TCRdb's own reprocessing of the public reads used fastp at Q25 and MiXCR and kept productive beta chains. Each record represents a unique CDR3 protein, reported with the most common genes and DNA among its rows. The sample table lists more than 450,000 distinct CDR3 sequences, around 19% of them with a count of one. Of the sample, 3% to 3.5% falls within the top ten clones. Spanning cysteine to phenylalanine, the CDR3 consists of 15 amino acids. Only CDR3 DNA remains: 45 bases, in frame from the first base. CDR1 and CDR2, per the germline V gene (reference sequence), are LNHDA and SQIVND. The junction shows trimming of 5 bases on V and 9 bases on J, and the gene matches do not reach 9 bases of it.

This entry belongs to a study of T-cell reconstitution after alpha-beta-depleted transplantation in children (dated by TCRdb to about 2016). About the study as a whole: T-cell immune reconstitution after TCRalphabeta/CD19-depleted allogeneic hematopoietic cell transplantation in children was quantitatively tracked in the study by means of TCR repertoire profiling.

The rearranged chain carries TRBV19 and TRBJ2-1; a stretch of 11 junction bases matches TRBD2. The receptor's source is a human donor who donated a stem cell graft to a child with acute lymphoblastic leukemia. Sequences were derived from PBMCs from the stem cell graft donor, sampled from the stem cell graft. This receptor carries the CDR3 CASSWVAGGASEQFF. The nucleotide sequence is TGTGCCAGTAGTTGGGTAGCGGGAGGGGCGAGTGAGCAGTTCTTC.